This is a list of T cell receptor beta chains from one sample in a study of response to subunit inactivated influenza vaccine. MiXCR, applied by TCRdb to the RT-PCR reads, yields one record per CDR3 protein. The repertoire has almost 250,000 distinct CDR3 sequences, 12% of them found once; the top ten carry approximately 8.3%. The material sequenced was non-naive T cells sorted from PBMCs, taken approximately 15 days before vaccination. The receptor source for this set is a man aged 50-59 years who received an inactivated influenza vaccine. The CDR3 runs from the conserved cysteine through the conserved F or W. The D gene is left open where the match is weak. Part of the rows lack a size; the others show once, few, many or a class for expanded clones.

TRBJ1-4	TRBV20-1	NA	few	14	TGCAGTGCTAGAGATCCCAGGGGTAGTGAAAAACTGTTTTTT	CSARDPRGSEKLFF
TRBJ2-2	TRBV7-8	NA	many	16	TGTGCCAGCAGCTTAGCCGGCGGGACGAACACCGGGGAGCTGTTTTTT	CASSLAGGTNTGELFF
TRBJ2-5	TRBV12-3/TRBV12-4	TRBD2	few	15	TGTGCCAGCAAGCGCGGACTAGCGGGGATGGAGACCCAGTACTTC	CASKRGLAGMETQYF
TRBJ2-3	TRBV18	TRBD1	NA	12	TGTGCCAGCGCCCAGGGGGAGGATACGCAGTATTTT	CASAQGEDTQYF
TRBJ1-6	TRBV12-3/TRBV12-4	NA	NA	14	TGTGCCAGCAGTTTCGGGCGATATAATTCACCCCTCCACTTT	CASSFGRYNSPLHF
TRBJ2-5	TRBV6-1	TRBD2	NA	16	TGTGCCAGCACCCCGGGACTAGCGGTGTACCAAGAGACCCAGTACTTC	CASTPGLAVYQETQYF
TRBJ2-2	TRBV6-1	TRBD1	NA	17	TGTGCCAGCAGTGACTTGCCGGACAGGGGGTACACCGGGGAGCTGTTTTTT	CASSDLPDRGYTGELFF
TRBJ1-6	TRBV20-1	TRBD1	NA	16	TGCAGTGCTAGTGGATTCCCGGGACAGGGAAACTCACCCCTCCACTTT	CSASGFPGQGNSPLHF
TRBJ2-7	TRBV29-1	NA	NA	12	TGCAGCGTTGAAGATCAGGGCTACGAGCAGTACTTC	CSVEDQGYEQYF
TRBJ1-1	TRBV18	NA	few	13	TGTGCCAGCTCACCATCTAGGAGCACTGAAGCTTTCTTT	CASSPSRSTEAFF
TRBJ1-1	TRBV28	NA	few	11	TGTGCCAGCAGCTCAGACATGCATGCTTTCTTT	CASSSDMHAFF
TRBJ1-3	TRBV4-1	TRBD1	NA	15	TGCGCCAGCAGCCCTTGGACAGGGGATGGAAACACCATATATTTT	CASSPWTGDGNTIYF
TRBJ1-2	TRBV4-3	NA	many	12	TGCGCCAGCAGCCACACGCAATATGGCTACACCTTC	CASSHTQYGYTF
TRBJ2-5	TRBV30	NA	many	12	TGTGCCTGGAGTAGACAGCAAGAGACCCAGTACTTC	CAWSRQQETQYF
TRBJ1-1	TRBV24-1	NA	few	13	TGTGCCACCAGTGATGAACAGGGAGCCGAAGCTTTCTTT	CATSDEQGAEAFF
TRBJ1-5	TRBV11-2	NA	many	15	TGTGCCAGCAGCTTAGATGGGGCCTACAGTCAGCCCCAGCATTTT	CASSLDGAYSQPQHF
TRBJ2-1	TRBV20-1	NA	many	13	TGCAGTGCTAAAAAGGGACAAGACAATGAGCAGTTCTTC	CSAKKGQDNEQFF
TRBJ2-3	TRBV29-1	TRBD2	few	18	TGCAGCGTTGAAGCCGTAGACCGGGGACTAGCGGGAGAAGATACGCAGTATTTT	CSVEAVDRGLAGEDTQYF
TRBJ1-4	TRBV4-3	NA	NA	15	TGCGCCAGCAGCCAAGATGCTCCAGGGAGGGGAAAACTGTTTTTT	CASSQDAPGRGKLFF
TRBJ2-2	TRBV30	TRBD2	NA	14	TGTGCCGGACGGACTAGCGGAAACACCGGGGAGCTGTTTTTT	CAGRTSGNTGELFF
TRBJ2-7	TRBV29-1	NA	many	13	TGCAGCGTTACGGGACACGGATCCTACGAGCAGTACTTC	CSVTGHGSYEQYF
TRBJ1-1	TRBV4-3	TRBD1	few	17	TGCGCCAGCAGCCAAAAGGGGACAGTCGCCATGAACACTGAAGCTTTCTTT	CASSQKGTVAMNTEAFF
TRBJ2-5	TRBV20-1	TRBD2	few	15	TGCAGTTGTAAACCGGGACTAGCATCTTCGGAGACCCAGTACTTC	CSCKPGLASSETQYF
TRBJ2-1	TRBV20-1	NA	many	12	TGCAGTGCTAGTATCCATTACAATGAGCAGTTCTTC	CSASIHYNEQFF
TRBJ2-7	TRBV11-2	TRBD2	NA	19	TGTGCCAGCAGCCTAAGGGACAGTCCTTTAGCGGGGGTTTCCTACGAGCAGTACTTC	CASSLRDSPLAGVSYEQYF
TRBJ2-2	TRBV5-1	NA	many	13	TGCGCCAGCAGCTTGTTCGGAGAAGGGGAGCTGTTTTTT	CASSLFGEGELFF
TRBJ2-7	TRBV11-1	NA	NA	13	TGTGCCAGCAGCTTTTCCCTGGGAGGCGAGCAGTACTTC	CASSFSLGGEQYF
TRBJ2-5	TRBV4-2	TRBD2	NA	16	TGTGCCAGCAGCCATGGGACTAGCGGGGTCCAAGAGACCCAGTACTTC	CASSHGTSGVQETQYF
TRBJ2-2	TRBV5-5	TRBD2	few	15	TGTGCCAGCAGCTTGGCCGAGGGGAGGGTCGGGGAGCTGTTTTTT	CASSLAEGRVGELFF
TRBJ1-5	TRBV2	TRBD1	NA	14	TGTGCCAGCAGCTTTACTCGACAGGGGGAACCCCAGCATTTT	CASSFTRQGEPQHF
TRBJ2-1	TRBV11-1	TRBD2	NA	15	TGTGCCAGCAGCTTAGAGGCGGGAGGGCAAAATGAGCAGTTCTTC	CASSLEAGGQNEQFF
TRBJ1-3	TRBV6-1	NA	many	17	TGTGCCAGCAGCGTCTCCCAGCTCCTCACGAGCGGAAACACCATATATTTT	CASSVSQLLTSGNTIYF
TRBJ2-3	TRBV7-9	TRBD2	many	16	TGTGCCAGCAGTCCTCGGTCTAGCGGGAGTGCAGATACGCAGTATTTT	CASSPRSSGSADTQYF
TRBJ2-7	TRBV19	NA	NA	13	TGTGCCAGTAGTACCCGACTTGACTTGGAGCAGTACTTC	CASSTRLDLEQYF
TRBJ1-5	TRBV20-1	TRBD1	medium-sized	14	TGCAGTGCAAAAACGACAGGGGGCTTTCAGCCCCAGCATTTT	CSAKTTGGFQPQHF
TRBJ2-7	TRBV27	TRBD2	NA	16	TGTGCCAGCAGTTTGGCCAGCGGGAGGGCTTCCGGCGAGCAGTACTTC	CASSLASGRASGEQYF
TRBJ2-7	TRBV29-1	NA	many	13	TGCAGCGTTTCTGCGGGATGGTCCTACGAGCAGTACTTC	CSVSAGWSYEQYF
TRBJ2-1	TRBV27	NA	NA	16	TGTGCCAGCAGTCCGTACGACCCGGCCTCCTACAATGAGCAGTTCTTC	CASSPYDPASYNEQFF
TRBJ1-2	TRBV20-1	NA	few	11	TGCAGTGCCCCCGACAGCTATGGCTACACCTTC	CSAPDSYGYTF
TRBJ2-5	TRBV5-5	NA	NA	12	TGTGCCAGCAGCTCAACTATAGAGACCCAGTACTTC	CASSSTIETQYF
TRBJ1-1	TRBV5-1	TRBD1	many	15	TGCGCCAGCAGCTTGGGGACAGGTTTAAACACTGAAGCTTTCTTT	CASSLGTGLNTEAFF
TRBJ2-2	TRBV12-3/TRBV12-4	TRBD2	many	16	TGTGCCAGCAGCCCTACTAGCGGGATCGGCACCGGGGAGCTGTTTTTT	CASSPTSGIGTGELFF
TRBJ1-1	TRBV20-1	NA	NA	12	TGCAGTGCTAGCCCTTCGTGGACTGAAGCTTTCTTT	CSASPSWTEAFF
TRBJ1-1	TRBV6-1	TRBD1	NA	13	TGTGCCAGCAGTGGGACAGGGATGTCCGAAGCTTTCTTT	CASSGTGMSEAFF
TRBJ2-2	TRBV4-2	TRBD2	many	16	TGTGCCAGCAGCCGAGGACTAGCGGGAAGGGGCGGGGAGCTGTTTTTT	CASSRGLAGRGGELFF
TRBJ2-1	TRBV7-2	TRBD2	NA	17	TGTGCCAGCAGCCCCCGGACTAGCGGGGTGCTTGGGGATGAGCAGTTCTTC	CASSPRTSGVLGDEQFF
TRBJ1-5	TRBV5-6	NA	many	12	TGTGCCAGCTTTAACATCCCGTCCGTCCAGCATTTT	CASFNIPSVQHF
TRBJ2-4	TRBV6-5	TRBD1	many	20	TGTGCCAACCCACCCTCGAGTTCGACAGGGGAGAAATGTCCCAAAAACATTCAGTACTTC	CANPPSSSTGEKCPKNIQYF
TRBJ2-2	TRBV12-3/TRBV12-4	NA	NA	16	TGTGCCAGCAGCGCAACTAGAGGACTAAACACCGGGGAGCTGTTTTTT	CASSATRGLNTGELFF
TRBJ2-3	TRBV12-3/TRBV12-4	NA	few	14	TGTGCCAGCAGTTCGAGATCGGGCACAGATACGCAGTATTTT	CASSSRSGTDTQYF